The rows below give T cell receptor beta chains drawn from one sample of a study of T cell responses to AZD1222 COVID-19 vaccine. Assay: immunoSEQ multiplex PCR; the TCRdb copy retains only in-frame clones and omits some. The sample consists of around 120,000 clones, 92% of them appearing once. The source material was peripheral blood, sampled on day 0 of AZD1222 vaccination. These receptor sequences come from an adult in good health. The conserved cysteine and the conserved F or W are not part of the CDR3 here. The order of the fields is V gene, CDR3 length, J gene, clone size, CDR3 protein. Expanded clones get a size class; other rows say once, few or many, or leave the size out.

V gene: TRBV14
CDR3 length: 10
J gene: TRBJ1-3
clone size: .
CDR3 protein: ASSQVGNTIY

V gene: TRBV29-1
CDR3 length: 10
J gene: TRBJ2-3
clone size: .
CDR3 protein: SETSGTDTQY

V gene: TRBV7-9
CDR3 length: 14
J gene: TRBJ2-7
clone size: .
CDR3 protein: ASSSTGRVYPYEQY

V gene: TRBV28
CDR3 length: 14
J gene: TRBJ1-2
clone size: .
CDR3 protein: ASSFQFTNINYGYT

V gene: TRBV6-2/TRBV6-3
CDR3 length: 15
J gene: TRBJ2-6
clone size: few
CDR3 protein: ASSYGTSSSGANVLT

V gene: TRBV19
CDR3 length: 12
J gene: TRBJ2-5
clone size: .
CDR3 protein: ASSIPGAGETQY

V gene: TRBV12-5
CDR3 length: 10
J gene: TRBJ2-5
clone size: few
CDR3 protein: ASAGRGETQY

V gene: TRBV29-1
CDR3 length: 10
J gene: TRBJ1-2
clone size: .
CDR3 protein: STFDTGQGYT

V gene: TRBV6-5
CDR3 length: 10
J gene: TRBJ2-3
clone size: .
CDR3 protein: ASSVTPNPQY

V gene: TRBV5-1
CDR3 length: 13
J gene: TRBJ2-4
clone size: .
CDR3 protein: ASSWIAGARNIQY

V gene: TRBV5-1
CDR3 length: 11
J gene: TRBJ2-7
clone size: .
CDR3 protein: ASSTDGNYEQY

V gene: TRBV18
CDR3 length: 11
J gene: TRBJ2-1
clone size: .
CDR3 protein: ASSLETYNEQF

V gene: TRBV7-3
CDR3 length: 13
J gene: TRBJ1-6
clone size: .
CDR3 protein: ASSLSGRGGSPLH

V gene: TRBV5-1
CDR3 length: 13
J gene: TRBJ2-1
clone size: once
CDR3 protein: ASMSVSGSSGEQF

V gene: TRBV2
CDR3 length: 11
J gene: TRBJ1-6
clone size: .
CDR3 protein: ASQGQGASPLH

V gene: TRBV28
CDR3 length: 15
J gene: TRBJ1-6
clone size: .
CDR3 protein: ASSTSEVSSYNSPLH

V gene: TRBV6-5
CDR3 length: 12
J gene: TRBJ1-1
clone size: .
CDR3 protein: ASSHPGQGSEAF

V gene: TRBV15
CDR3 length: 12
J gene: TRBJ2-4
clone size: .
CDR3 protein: ATSRAGGANIQY